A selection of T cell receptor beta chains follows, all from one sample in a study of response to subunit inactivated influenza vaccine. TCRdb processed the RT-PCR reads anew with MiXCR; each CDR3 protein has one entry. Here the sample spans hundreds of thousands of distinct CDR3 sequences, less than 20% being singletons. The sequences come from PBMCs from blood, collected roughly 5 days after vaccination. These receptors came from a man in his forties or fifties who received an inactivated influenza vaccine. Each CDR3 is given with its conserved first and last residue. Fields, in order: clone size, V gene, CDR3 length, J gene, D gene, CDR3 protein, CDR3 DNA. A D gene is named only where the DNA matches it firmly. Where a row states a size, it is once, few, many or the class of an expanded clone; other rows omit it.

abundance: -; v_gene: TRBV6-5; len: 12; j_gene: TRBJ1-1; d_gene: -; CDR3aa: CASFSMNTEAFF; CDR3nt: TGTGCCAGCTTCTCCATGAACACTGAAGCTTTCTTT
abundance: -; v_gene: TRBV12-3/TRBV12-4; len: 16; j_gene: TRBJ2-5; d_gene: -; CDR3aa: CASSLGTGSTQETQYF; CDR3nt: TGTGCCAGCAGTTTAGGGACCGGGAGCACCCAAGAGACCCAGTACTTC
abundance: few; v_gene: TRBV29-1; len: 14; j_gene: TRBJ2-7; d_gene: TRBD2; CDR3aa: CSVDPSGDAYEQYF; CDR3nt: TGCAGCGTTGATCCCAGCGGGGATGCCTACGAGCAGTACTTC
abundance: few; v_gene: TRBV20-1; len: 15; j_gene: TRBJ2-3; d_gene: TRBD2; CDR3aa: CSASRLAGIPDTQYF; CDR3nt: TGCAGTGCTAGTCGGCTAGCGGGGATCCCAGATACGCAGTATTTT
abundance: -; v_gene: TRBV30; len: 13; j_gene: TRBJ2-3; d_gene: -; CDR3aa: CAWSVSSTDTQYF; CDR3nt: TGTGCCTGGAGTGTTAGTTCCACAGATACGCAGTATTTT
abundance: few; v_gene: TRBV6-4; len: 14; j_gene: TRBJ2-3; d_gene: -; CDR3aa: CASSRSGYTDTQYF; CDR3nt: TGTGCCAGCAGTCGTAGCGGATACACAGATACGCAGTATTTT
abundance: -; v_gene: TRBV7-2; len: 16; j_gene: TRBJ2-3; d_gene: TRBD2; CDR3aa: CASSLSGGAGADTQYF; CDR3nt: TGTGCCAGCAGCTTAAGCGGGGGGGCCGGGGCAGATACGCAGTATTTT
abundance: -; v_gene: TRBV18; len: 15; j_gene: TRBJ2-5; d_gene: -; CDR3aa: CASSYNQGYQETQYF; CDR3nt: TGTGCCAGCTCGTACAACCAGGGGTACCAAGAGACCCAGTACTTC
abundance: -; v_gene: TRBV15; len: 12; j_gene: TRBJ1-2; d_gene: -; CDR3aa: CATRSRALGYTF; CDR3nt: TGTGCCACCAGATCCAGGGCACTTGGCTACACCTTC
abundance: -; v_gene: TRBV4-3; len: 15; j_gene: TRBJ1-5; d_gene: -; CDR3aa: CASSLRAGPNQPQHF; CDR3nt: TGCGCCAGCAGCCTACGGGCAGGGCCCAATCAGCCCCAGCATTTT
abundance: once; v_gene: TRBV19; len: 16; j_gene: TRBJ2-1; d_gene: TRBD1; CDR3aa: CASSGIRDRQSNEQFF; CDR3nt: TGTGCCAGTAGTGGAATCCGGGACAGGCAAAGCAATGAGCAGTTCTTC
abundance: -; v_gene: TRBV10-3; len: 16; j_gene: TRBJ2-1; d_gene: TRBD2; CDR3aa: CAIGTSGRASYNEQFF; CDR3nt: TGTGCCATCGGGACTAGCGGGAGAGCCTCCTACAATGAGCAGTTCTTC
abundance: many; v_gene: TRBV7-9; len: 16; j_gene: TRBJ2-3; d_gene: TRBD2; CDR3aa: CASSLGLAGVGDTQYF; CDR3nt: TGTGCCAGCAGCCTCGGACTAGCGGGGGTCGGAGATACGCAGTATTTT
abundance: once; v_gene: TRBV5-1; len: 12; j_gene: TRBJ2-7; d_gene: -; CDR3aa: CASSWDQGDPYF; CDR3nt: TGCGCCAGCAGCTGGGACCAGGGCGACCCGTACTTC
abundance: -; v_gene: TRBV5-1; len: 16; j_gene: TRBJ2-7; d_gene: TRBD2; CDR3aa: CASSLGPAGGAYEQYF; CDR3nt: TGCGCCAGCAGCTTGGGTCCAGCGGGAGGGGCCTACGAGCAGTACTTC
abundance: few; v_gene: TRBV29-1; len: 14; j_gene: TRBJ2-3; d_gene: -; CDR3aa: CSAVAEGMEDTQYF; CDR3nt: TGCAGCGCCGTAGCGGAGGGGATGGAGGATACGCAGTATTTT
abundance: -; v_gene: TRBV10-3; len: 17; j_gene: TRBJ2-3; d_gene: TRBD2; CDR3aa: CATATFSGSVGTDTQYF; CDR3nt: TGTGCCACCGCAACTTTTAGCGGGAGCGTCGGCACAGATACGCAGTATTTT
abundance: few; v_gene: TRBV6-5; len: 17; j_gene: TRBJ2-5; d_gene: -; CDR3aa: CASSYSWQIEGKETQYF; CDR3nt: TGTGCCAGCAGTTACTCGTGGCAGATAGAGGGGAAAGAGACCCAGTACTTC
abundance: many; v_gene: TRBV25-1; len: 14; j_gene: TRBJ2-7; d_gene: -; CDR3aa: CASSESARGNEQYF; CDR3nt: TGTGCCAGCAGTGAATCCGCCCGGGGGAACGAGCAGTACTTC
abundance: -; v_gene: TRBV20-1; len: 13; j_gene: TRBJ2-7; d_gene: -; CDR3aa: CSASSQGKGEQYF; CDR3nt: TGCAGTGCTAGTAGCCAGGGTAAGGGCGAGCAGTACTTC
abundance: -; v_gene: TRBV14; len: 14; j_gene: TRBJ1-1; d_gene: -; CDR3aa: CASSIWAGSTEAFF; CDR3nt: TGTGCCAGCTCAATTTGGGCAGGGTCCACTGAAGCTTTCTTT
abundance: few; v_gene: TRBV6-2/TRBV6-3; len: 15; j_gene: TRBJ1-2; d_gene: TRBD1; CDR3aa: CASTGQGGGPAGYTF; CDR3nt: TGTGCCAGCACCGGACAGGGAGGAGGGCCGGCTGGCTACACCTTC
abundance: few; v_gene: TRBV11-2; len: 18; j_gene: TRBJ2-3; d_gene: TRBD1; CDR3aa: CASSSTGSRGLVTDTQYF; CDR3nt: TGTGCCAGCAGCTCCACTGGGTCCAGGGGGCTAGTCACAGATACGCAGTATTTT
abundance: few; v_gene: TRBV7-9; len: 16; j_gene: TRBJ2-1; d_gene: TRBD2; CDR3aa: CASRGASGGTYNEQFF; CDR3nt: TGTGCCAGCCGGGGGGCCAGCGGGGGGACCTACAATGAGCAGTTCTTC
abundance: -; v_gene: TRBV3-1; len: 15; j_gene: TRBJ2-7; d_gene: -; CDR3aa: CASSQGGDGPYEQYF; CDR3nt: TGTGCCAGCAGCCAAGGGGGAGATGGCCCCTACGAGCAGTACTTC
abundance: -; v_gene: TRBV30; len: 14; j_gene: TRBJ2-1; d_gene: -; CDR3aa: CAWSVATSYNEQFF; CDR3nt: TGTGCCTGGTCGGTAGCGACCTCCTACAATGAGCAGTTCTTC
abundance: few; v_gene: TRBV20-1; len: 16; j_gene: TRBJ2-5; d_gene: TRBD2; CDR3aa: CSARVSLREWEKTQYF; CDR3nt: TGCAGTGCTAGGGTATCTTTGCGGGAGTGGGAAAAGACCCAGTACTTC
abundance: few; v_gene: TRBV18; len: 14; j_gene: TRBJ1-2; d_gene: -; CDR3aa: CASSPWEKVYGYTF; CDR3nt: TGTGCCAGCTCACCTTGGGAAAAGGTCTATGGCTACACCTTC
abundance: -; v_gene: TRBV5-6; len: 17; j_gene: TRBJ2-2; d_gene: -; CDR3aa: CASSPRWGLGSVRELFF; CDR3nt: TGTGCCAGCAGCCCCCGTTGGGGGTTGGGGTCGGTCCGGGAGCTGTTTTTT
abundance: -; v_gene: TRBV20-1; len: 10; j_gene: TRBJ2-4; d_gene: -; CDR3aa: CSALANIQYF; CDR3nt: TGCAGTGCTCTTGCGAACATTCAGTACTTC
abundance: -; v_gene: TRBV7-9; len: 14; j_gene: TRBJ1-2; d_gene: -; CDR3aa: CASSKTGSSYGYTF; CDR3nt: TGTGCCAGCAGTAAAACAGGGTCCAGCTATGGCTACACCTTC
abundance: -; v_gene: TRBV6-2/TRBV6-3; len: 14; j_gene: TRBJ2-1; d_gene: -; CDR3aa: CASKSGLPYNEQFF; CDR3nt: TGTGCCAGCAAAAGCGGGCTACCCTACAATGAGCAGTTCTTC
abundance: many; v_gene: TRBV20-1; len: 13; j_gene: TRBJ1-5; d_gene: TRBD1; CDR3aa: CSAGQGSNQPQHF; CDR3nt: TGCAGCGCCGGACAGGGTAGCAATCAGCCCCAGCATTTT
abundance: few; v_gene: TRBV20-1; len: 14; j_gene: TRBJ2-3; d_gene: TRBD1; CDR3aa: CSAGGQVFTDTQYF; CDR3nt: TGCAGTGCTGGGGGACAGGTTTTCACAGATACGCAGTATTTT
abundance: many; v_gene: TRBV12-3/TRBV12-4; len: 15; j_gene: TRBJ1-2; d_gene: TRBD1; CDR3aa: CASSPGQGRARGYTF; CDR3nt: TGTGCCAGCAGCCCTGGACAGGGACGGGCTCGGGGCTACACCTTC
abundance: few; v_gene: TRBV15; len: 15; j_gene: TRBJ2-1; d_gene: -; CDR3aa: CATSREKANYNEQFF; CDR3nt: TGTGCCACCAGCAGAGAAAAAGCCAACTACAATGAGCAGTTCTTC
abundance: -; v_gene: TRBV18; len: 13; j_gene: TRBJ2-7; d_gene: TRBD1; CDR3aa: CASSQGAGYEQYF; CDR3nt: TGTGCCAGCTCACAGGGGGCGGGCTACGAGCAGTACTTC
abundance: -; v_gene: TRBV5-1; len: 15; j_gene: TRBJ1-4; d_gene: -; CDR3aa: CASSGTGALNEKLFF; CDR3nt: TGCGCCAGCAGCGGAACAGGAGCACTGAATGAAAAACTGTTTTTT
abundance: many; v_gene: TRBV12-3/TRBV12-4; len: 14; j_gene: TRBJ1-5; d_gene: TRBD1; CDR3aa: CASSSGTVNQPQHF; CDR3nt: TGTGCCAGCAGCTCAGGGACAGTCAATCAGCCCCAGCATTTT
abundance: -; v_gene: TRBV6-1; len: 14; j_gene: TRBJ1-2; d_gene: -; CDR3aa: CASSEGLGGNGYTF; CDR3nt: TGTGCCAGCAGTGAAGGTTTGGGGGGGAATGGCTACACCTTC
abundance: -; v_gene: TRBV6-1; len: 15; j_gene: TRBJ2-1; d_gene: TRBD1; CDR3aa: CASSLTPDRGGEQFF; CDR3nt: TGTGCCAGCAGCCTAACCCCGGACAGGGGGGGAGAGCAGTTCTTC
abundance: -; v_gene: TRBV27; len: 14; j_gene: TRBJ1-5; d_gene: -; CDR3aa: CASREGGFNQPQHF; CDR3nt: TGTGCCAGCAGGGAAGGGGGGTTCAATCAGCCCCAGCATTTT
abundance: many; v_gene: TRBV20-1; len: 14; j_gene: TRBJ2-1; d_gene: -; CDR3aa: CSARVLGSYNEQFF; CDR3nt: TGCAGTGCTAGAGTACTAGGCTCCTACAATGAGCAGTTCTTC
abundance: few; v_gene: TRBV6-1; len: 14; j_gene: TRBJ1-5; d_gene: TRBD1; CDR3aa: CASRKTGSNQPQHF; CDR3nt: TGTGCCAGCAGAAAGACAGGGAGCAATCAGCCCCAGCATTTT
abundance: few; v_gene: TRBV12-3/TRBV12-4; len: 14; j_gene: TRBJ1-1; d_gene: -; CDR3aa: CASSLAGLTQGAFF; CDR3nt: TGTGCCAGCAGTTTAGCGGGACTCACCCAAGGGGCTTTCTTT
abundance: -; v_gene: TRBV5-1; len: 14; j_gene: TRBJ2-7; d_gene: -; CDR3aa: CASSLAVAAYEQYF; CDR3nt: TGCGCCAGCAGCTTGGCCGTCGCGGCCTACGAGCAGTACTTC
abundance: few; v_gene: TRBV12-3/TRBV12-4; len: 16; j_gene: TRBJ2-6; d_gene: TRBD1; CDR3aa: CASSRDRVSGANVLTF; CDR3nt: TGTGCCAGCAGCCGGGACAGGGTGTCTGGGGCCAACGTCCTGACTTTC
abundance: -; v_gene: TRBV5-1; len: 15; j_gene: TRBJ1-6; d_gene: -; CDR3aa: CASSLEPIGESPFHF; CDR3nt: TGCGCCAGCAGCTTGGAACCAATTGGGGAGTCACCCTTCCACTTT
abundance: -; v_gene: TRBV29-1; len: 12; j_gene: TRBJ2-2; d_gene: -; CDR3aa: CSVARATGELFF; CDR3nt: TGCAGCGTTGCCAGGGCCACCGGGGAGCTGTTTTTT
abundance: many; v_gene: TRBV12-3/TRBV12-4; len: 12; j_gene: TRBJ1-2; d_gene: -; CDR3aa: CASSLSGVGYTF; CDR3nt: TGTGCCAGCAGTTTATCTGGTGTTGGCTACACCTTC
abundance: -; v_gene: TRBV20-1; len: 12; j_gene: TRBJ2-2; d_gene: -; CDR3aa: CSAIGTSGELFF; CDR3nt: TGCAGTGCTATAGGCACCTCCGGGGAGCTGTTTTTT
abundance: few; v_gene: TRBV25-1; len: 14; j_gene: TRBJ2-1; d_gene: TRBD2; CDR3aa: CASQEESGGSEQFF; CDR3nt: TGTGCCAGCCAAGAGGAATCGGGGGGGAGTGAGCAGTTCTTC
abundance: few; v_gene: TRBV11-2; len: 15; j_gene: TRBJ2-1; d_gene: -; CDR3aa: CASSPARGPYNEQFF; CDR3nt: TGTGCCAGCAGCCCCGCCAGGGGTCCCTACAATGAGCAGTTCTTC
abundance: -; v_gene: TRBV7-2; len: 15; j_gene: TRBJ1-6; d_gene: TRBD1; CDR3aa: CASSILRGINSPLHF; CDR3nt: TGTGCCAGCAGCATACTCAGGGGGATCAATTCACCCCTCCACTTT
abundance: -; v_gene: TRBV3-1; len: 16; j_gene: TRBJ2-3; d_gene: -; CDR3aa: CASSRVSGSVTDTQYF; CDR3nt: TGTGCCAGCAGCCGCGTATCGGGGTCGGTAACAGATACGCAGTATTTT
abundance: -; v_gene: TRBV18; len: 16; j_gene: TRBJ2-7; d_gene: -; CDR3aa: CASSLTSPGIVNEQYF; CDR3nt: TGTGCCAGCTCACTAACCTCTCCAGGGATAGTGAACGAGCAGTACTTC
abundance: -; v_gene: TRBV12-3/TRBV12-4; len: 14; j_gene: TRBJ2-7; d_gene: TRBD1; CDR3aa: CASTSATGRTEQYF; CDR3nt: TGTGCCAGCACCTCAGCGACAGGGCGAACCGAGCAGTACTTC
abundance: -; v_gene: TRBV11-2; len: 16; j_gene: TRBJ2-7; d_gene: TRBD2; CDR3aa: CASRELAGDFQGEQYF; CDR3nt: TGTGCCAGCAGGGAACTAGCGGGGGACTTTCAGGGGGAGCAGTACTTC
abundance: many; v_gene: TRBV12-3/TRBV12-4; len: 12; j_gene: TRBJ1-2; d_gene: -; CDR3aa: CASSYRRHGYTF; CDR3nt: TGTGCCAGCAGTTACAGGCGTCATGGCTACACCTTC
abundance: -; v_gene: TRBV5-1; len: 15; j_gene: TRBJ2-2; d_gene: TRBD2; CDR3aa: CASSLAGGETGELFF; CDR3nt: TGCGCCAGCAGCCTAGCGGGAGGGGAAACCGGGGAGCTGTTTTTT